This T cell receptor (beta chain) was recovered during a study of T cell responses to AZD1222 COVID-19 vaccine. Data came from immunoSEQ multiplex PCR; TCRdb stores just in-frame clones and leaves some out. The sample lists more than 75,000 clones; roughly nine tenths were seen once. This receptor was taken from an adult in good health. This material consisted of peripheral blood, taken on day 0 of AZD1222 vaccination.

CDR3 region: CASSQGVDYGYTF. The CDR3 DNA reads TGTGCCAGCAGCCAAGGGGTTGACTATGGCTACACCTTC. The chain joins TRBV4-2 to TRBJ1-2; D is unclear. CDR3 length equals 13 residues. V shed 1 base and J shed 3 bases, with 6 bases lying between them. Germline CDR1 and CDR2: LGHNA and YNFKEQ.